This T cell receptor beta chain was recovered during a study of blood T cell repertoires in COVID-19 (dated by TCRdb to about 2020). Some background on the complete study: Samples covering the acute and convalescent phases of COVID-19 were provided by collaborators in the United States, Italy and Spain. Deeply sampled blood TCRbeta repertoires from subjects exposed to, actively infected with, or recovered from COVID-19 were included in the dataset. The repertoires were made available in a free public database intended to serve as a resource for research on the immune response to SARS-CoV-2. Where HLA class I and class II types were available, the types were taken from metadata supplied by the sample provider, not from assay-based typing. The material from the prospective study consisted of cDNA or gDNA derived from T cells, B-cell-depleted T cells, or PBMCs. The samples were drawn from the first 160 participants of the ongoing ImmuneRACE study and from about 1,200 subjects provided by 6 global collaborators. Nearly every sample came with metadata listing a de-identified subject ID, COVID-19 status, age in years and sex. The research as a whole found: The quantity of clinical and demographic metadata differed by source and by participant and was supplied without curation.

V is cut by 0 bases and J by 9 bases, and the space between the germline ends is 13 bases. Reading the germline V gene gives CDR1 SGDLS and CDR2 YYNGEE. The CDR3 sequence holds 14 residues, the cysteine and phenylalanine included. The sequence is cut down to CDR3 DNA, 42 bases in frame from base 1. Enrolling through a virtual design, the prospective study's participants ranged in age from roughly 18 to 95 years and lived across some 22 United States geographic areas. In the prospective study, cohorts were assigned on the basis of participant-reported clinical history obtained from a screening survey and a study questionnaire. Recovered participants in ImmuneRACE Cohort 3 were defined by two consecutive negative NP/OP PCR tests, clearance by a healthcare professional, or resolution of symptoms. In the prospective study, whole blood, serum and a nasopharyngeal or oropharyngeal swab were collected from each participant by mobile phlebotomists. Over a 2-month period, participants in the prospective study had the option of providing additional blood draws and questionnaires. Prospective study blood samples were shipped either frozen or at room temperature before DNA extraction.

TCRbeta CDR3 regions were amplified from genomic DNA by means of the immunoSEQ Assay, a bias-controlled multiplex PCR. As for the authors' bioinformatics: Nucleated cell counts per sample were estimated from amplification of reference gene primers within the assay. To quantify the absolute abundance of each unique TCRbeta CDR3 rearrangement, sequence reads were collapsed and filtered. For each sample, productive Simpson clonality was calculated by taking the square root of Simpson's diversity index across productive rearrangements. TCRdb obtained this table from immuneACCESS and retained in-frame rearrangements with V and J assigned. These tables miss some clones; where compared with another copy, unresolved V genes account for less than half of the shortfall, and the remainder is unexplained. The D gene and trimming were derived from the DNA, and the V and J assignments and clone size from that table. The sample table lists about 390,000 clones, 85% to 90% of them with a count of one. Jointly, the top ten make up about 10% of the sample.

Concerning this clone: The target of this receptor is not known. The input lacks base qualities; no much larger clone sits a single base away.

The V and J segments used are TRBV9 and TRBJ1-3, with no D gene named confidently. The sequence came from a woman aged 45-65 years who had recovered from COVID-19. The source material was PBMCs or T cells enriched from blood (not recorded which). The DNA sequence is given as TGTGCCAGCAGCGTAGATGGGCCCGAGCTCACCATATATTTT. Its translation is CASSVDGPELTIYF.